This T cell receptor (beta chain) was recorded in a study of tumor-infiltrating lymphocytes in primary liver carcinoma (dated by TCRdb to the late 2010s). Study-level background: Surgical resection was performed in China between late 2015 and 2016 on several patients with histopathologically diagnosed primary liver carcinoma. A total of 35 specimens from 5 patients underwent TCRbeta repertoire sequencing, comprising 25 tumor regions, 5 adjacent noncancerous liver tissues and 5 peripheral blood samples. Of the five patients (three men and two women, aged 30 to 69 years), four had hepatocellular carcinoma and one had combined HCC and intrahepatic cholangiocarcinoma. Each sample produced roughly 3.5 to 7.13 million productive TCRbeta reads, and read depth showed no significant difference between tissue types. Technical replicate repertoires showed high reproducibility, with mean shared-clone rates about 0.88 and correlation coefficients above 0.95. Across five regions of each liver tumor, along with adjacent normal tissue and blood, the study brought together TCRbeta repertoire sequencing, expression microarrays and whole-exome sequencing. The five patients had tumors of stage T1-T3 N0M0, with maximum diameters ranging from 4.2 to 10 cm. Here is what the overall study found, with its caveats: Since the samples were bulk and unsorted, there was no way to compare CD4+ and CD8+ T cell repertoires. The top 250 clones made up a significantly larger repertoire fraction in tumors than in blood (p = 0.039). Only the TCR beta chain was sequenced, so true repertoire diversity is likely underestimated because unpaired alpha chains were not captured. Repertoire overlap was found to be higher between tumor regions (mean roughly 36%) than between tumor-adjacent (about 17%) or tumor-blood (approximately 15%) pairs, consistent with antigen-driven expansion. Only 4 or 5 patients were included in the study, and the authors note that the findings should be validated in a larger study.

The cysteine opens and the phenylalanine closes a CDR3 of 17 amino acids. CDR3 DNA only is kept here, 51 bases in frame from base 1. For CDR1 and CDR2, the germline V gene lists SGHAT and FQNNGV. V is pared back by 10 bases and J by 7 bases, with 28 bases lying between the germline termini. Starting from roughly 500 ng total RNA, TCRbeta-specific cDNA was produced by reverse transcription with a constant-region primer and ProtoScript II reverse transcriptase. TCRbeta libraries were built with three nested multiplex PCR rounds, a slightly modified ARM-PCR procedure. The first two PCR rounds used multiplex TRBV1-TRBV30 forward primers with a Cbeta reverse primer, each for 10 cycles. Sample barcodes and Illumina adapters were added in a final 25-cycle PCR using Deep VentR polymerase. Before sequencing, amplicons of 200-500 bp were purified from gel using a QIAquick gel extraction kit. TCRbeta amplicons were sequenced on an Illumina HiSeq 2500 with 250-bp paired-end reads. Per the original workflow: To recover full CDR3 sequences, reads were quality-trimmed using Trimmomatic v0.33 and paired reads were then merged using FLASH v1.2.11. V, D and J germline segments were assigned to the rearranged TCRbeta sequences using MiGEC v1.2.1b. Clonotype statistics and Shannon-Wiener diversity indices were computed with VDJtools v1.0.0. To reduce sampling bias, subsequent analyses other than the diversity analysis used only the 250 most abundant clonotypes in each sample. TCRdb trimmed public reads at Q25 via fastp, called clones via MiXCR and kept in-frame beta chains. Rows matching on CDR3 protein sequence are summarized as one entry with the most common DNA and genes. These V and J calls are TCRdb output, not the study's own analysis. For this sample there are 310,000 or so distinct CDR3 sequences; 45% to 70% appear just once. About 15% of the sample belongs to the ten largest clones.

Blood RNA was extracted from unsorted whole blood with TRIzol reagent; germline DNA came from the DNeasy Blood & Tissue kit. At the time of sampling, the patients were treatment-naive and had chronic HBV infection. Before surgery, approximately 3.8 milliliters of peripheral blood were collected into K2EDTA tubes. Concerning this clonotype itself: Its antigen remains undetermined. No much larger clone exists at a distance of one base, and base qualities are not known.

The source is a woman in her 30s with primary liver carcinoma and hepatitis B virus infection. The V and J genes are TRBV11-2 and TRBJ2-2; TRBD2 is possibly the D segment (5 matching bases). Sample: peripheral blood. The encoded CDR3 is CANRIRTGASRFGELFF. The bases are TGTGCCAACAGAATCAGGACTGGCGCGAGTAGGTTCGGGGAGCTGTTTTTT.